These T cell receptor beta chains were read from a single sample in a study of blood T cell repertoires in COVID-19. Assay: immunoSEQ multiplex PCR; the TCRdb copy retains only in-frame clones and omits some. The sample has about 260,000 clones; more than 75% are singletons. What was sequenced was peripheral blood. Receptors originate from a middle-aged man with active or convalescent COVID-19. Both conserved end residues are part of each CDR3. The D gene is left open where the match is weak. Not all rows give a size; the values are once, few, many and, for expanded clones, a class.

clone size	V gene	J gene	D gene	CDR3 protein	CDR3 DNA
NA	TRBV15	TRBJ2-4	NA	CATSGIAKNIQYF	TGTGCCACTTCAGGGATAGCCAAAAACATTCAGTACTTC
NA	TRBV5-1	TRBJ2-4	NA	CASSLASGAGKNIQYF	TGCGCCAGCAGCTTGGCCTCAGGGGCAGGCAAAAACATTCAGTACTTC
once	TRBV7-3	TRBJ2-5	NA	CASSLSAGLSETQYF	TGTGCCAGCAGCTTAAGTGCAGGCCTATCAGAGACCCAGTACTTC
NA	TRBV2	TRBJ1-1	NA	CASSYMTVDNTEAFF	TGTGCCAGCAGTTACATGACAGTAGATAACACTGAAGCTTTCTTT
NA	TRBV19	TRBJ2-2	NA	CASSLATLNTGELFF	TGTGCCAGTAGTTTGGCGACATTGAACACCGGGGAGCTGTTTTTT
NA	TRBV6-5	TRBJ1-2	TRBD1	CASSYQRGQGLGYTF	TGTGCCAGCAGTTACCAGAGAGGACAGGGATTGGGCTACACCTTC
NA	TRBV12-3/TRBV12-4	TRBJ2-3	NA	CASIGGYTDTQYF	TGTGCCAGCATCGGGGGTTACACAGATACGCAGTATTTT
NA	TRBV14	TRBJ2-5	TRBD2	CASSQDRGTSVLETQYF	TGTGCCAGCAGCCAAGATAGGGGGACTAGCGTCTTGGAGACCCAGTACTTC
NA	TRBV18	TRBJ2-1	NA	CASSPNQGSGNEQFF	TGTGCCAGCTCACCAAATCAGGGGTCGGGGAATGAGCAGTTCTTC
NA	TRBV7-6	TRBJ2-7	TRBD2	CASSRGVGGAYEQYF	TGTGCCAGCAGCCGCGGCGTGGGGGGGGCCTACGAGCAGTACTTC
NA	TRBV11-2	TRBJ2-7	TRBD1	CASSLDSDRGYEQYF	TGTGCCAGCAGCTTAGATTCGGACAGGGGTTACGAGCAGTACTTC
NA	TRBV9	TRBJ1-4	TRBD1	CASSLTGGREKLFF	TGTGCCAGCAGCCTTACAGGGGGCAGGGAAAAACTGTTTTTT
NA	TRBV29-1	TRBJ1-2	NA	CSVLIDYPDYGYTF	TGCAGCGTTCTTATAGACTATCCTGACTATGGCTACACCTTC
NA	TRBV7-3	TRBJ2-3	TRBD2	CASSFQGLAGRADTQYF	TGTGCCAGCAGCTTTCAAGGACTAGCGGGACGAGCAGATACGCAGTATTTT
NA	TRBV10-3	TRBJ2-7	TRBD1	CAIRRTTGEDGYEQYF	TGTGCCATCAGGCGAACCACAGGGGAAGATGGCTACGAGCAGTACTTC
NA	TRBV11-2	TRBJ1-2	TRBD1	CASSPRTGSVGYTF	TGTGCCAGCAGCCCCCGGACAGGTTCAGTTGGCTACACCTTC
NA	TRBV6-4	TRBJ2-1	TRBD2	CASSDTSGRLYNEQFF	TGTGCCAGCAGTGACACTAGCGGGAGGTTATACAATGAGCAGTTCTTC
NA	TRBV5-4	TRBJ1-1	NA	CASSYEPGRGNTEAFF	TGTGCCAGCAGCTATGAACCGGGTCGAGGGAACACTGAAGCTTTCTTT
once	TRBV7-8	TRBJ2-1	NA	CASSLSQAHNEQFF	TGTGCCAGCAGCTTATCCCAGGCCCACAATGAGCAGTTCTTC
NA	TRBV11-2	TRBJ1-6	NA	CASSLEPRSGSSYNSPLHF	TGTGCCAGCAGCTTAGAGCCGAGGTCCGGGAGCTCCTATAATTCACCCCTCCACTTT
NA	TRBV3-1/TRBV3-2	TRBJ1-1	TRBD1	CASSQVFIRWDRGNTEAFF	TGTGCCAGCAGCCAAGTTTTCATTCGGTGGGACAGGGGGAACACTGAAGCTTTCTTT
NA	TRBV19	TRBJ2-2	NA	CASRGGPGAGELFF	TGTGCCAGTAGGGGCGGGCCAGGAGCCGGGGAGCTGTTTTTT
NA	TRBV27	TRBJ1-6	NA	CASSSSTRAGSPLHF	TGTGCCAGCAGTTCGTCCACACGGGCGGGGTCACCCCTCCACTTT
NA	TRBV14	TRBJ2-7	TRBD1	CASSQDGTANYEQYF	TGTGCCAGCAGCCAAGATGGGACAGCAAACTACGAGCAGTACTTC
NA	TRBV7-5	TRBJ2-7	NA	CVKAGSSYEQYF	TGTGTCAAAGCGGGGAGCTCCTACGAGCAGTACTTC
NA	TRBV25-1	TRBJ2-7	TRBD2	CASSERGEGRSYEQYF	TGTGCCAGCAGTGAGAGAGGGGAGGGGCGGTCCTACGAGCAGTACTTC
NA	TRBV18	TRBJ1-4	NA	CASSQRGLGRNEKLFF	TGTGCCAGCTCCCAGAGGGGACTCGGCCGTAATGAAAAACTGTTTTTT
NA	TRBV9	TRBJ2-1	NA	CASSVGGSHEQFF	TGTGCCAGCAGCGTAGGAGGCAGCCATGAGCAGTTCTTC
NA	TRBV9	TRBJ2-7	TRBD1	CASSPSTGTETYEQYF	TGTGCCAGCAGCCCATCGACAGGGACGGAAACCTACGAGCAGTACTTC
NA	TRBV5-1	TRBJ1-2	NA	CASSPGQTNYGYTF	TGCGCCAGCAGCCCGGGACAAACCAACTATGGCTACACCTTC
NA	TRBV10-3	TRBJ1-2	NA	CAISDPTVYYGYTF	TGTGCCATCAGTGACCCGACAGTCTACTATGGCTACACCTTC
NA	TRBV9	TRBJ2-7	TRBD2	CASSVGGDLNEQYF	TGTGCCAGCAGCGTCGGGGGGGACCTTAACGAGCAGTACTTC
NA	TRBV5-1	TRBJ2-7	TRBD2	CASSLTSGVSYEQYF	TGCGCCAGCAGCTTGACTAGCGGGGTGTCCTACGAGCAGTACTTC
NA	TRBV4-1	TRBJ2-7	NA	CASSQDPGYYSYEQYF	TGCGCCAGCAGCCAAGACCCCGGGTACTACTCCTACGAGCAGTACTTC
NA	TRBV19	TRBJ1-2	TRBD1	CASGDRGDYGYTF	TGTGCCAGTGGGGACAGGGGGGACTATGGCTACACCTTC